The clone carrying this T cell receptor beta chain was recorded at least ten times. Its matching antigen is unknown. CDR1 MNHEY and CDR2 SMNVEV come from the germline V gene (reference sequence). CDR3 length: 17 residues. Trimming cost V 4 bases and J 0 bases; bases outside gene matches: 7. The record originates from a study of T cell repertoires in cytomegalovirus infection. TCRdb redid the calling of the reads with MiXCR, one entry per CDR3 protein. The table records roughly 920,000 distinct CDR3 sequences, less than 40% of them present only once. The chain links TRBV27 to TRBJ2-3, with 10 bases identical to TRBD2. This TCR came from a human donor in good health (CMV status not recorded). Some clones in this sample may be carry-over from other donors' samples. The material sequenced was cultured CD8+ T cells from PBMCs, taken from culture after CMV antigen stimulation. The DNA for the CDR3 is TGTGCCAGCAGTTCCATTCTAGCGGGGGCCAGCACAGATACGCAGTATTTT. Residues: CASSSILAGASTDTQYF.